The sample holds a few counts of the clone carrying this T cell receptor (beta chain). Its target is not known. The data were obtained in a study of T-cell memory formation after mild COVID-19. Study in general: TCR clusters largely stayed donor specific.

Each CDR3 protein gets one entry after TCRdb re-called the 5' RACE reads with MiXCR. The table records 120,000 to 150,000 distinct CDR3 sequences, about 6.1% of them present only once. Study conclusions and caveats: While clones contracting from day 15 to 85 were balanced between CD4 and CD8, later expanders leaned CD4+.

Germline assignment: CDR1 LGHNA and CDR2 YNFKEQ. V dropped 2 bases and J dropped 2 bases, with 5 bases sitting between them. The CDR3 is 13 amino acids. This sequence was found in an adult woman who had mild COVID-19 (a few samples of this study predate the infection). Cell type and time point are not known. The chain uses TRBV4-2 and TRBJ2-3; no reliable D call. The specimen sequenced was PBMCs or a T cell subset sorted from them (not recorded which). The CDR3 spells CASSQRYTDTQYF. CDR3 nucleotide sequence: TGTGCCAGCAGCCAACGGTACACAGATACGCAGTATTTT.